The clone carrying this T cell receptor beta chain was seen a single time. The sample comes from a study of OX40 agonist ivuxolimab in advanced cancers. Profiled with immunoSEQ multiplex PCR; TCRdb holds only in-frame clones, not every one. Of about 120,000 clones listed, approximately 92% are singletons. V lost 2 bases to trimming and J lost 0 bases; unmatched junction nucleotides: 5. Germline V gives CDR1 KGHSH, CDR2 LQKENI. The CDR3 is 16 residues long. This sequence joins TRBV18 and TRBJ2-3; 7 bases align to TRBD1. This sample comprised CD4+ or CD8+ T cells sorted from blood, obtained in a trial of the OX40 agonist ivuxolimab. The origin of this receptor is an adult with an advanced solid tumor such as melanoma, head and neck, liver or kidney cancer. CDR3 protein: CASSPGRTGSTDTQYF. The CDR3 DNA follows: TGTGCCAGCTCACCAGGAAGGACAGGCAGCACAGATACGCAGTATTTT.